This section outlines one T cell receptor beta chain sequence together with its context. No antigen is known for it. This CDR3 comprises 16 residues. CDR1 and CDR2 (germline): KGHSH, LQKENI. V shed 2 bases and J 5 bases; nucleotides not matched to a gene: 6. Relapses following autologous stem cell transplantation were seen in all patients, with brentuximab vedotin exposure varying. This record belongs to a study of PD-1 blockade in classical Hodgkin lymphoma. TCRdb's table, derived via immunoSEQ multiplex PCR, lists solely in-frame clones and lacks some. The sample has some 93,000 clones, roughly nine tenths seen once. Regarding the study as a whole: By cycle point C4D1, TCR diversity had risen significantly in CD4+ cells (but not CD8+ cells).

This receptor was obtained from a human donor with classical Hodgkin lymphoma. The chain combines TRBV18 with TRBJ1-5; 10 nucleotides line up with TRBD1. The specimen was peripheral blood mononuclear cells (PBMCs), collected before the second cycle of nivolumab. CDR3 nucleotides: TGTGCCAGCTCACCAAGCGGACAGGGGGGCTATCAGCCCCAGCATTTT. Translating gives CASSPSGQGGYQPQHF.